This T cell receptor beta chain was identified during a study of radiotherapy plus CTLA-4 blockade in lung cancer. Germline CDR1 is SGDLS and CDR2 is YYNGEE. V lost 1 base to trimming and J lost 2 bases; unmatched junction nucleotides: 6. The length of the CDR3 is 15 residues. Libraries were prepared by immunoSEQ multiplex PCR; TCRdb keeps only in-frame clonotypes and omits some of them. The repertoire holds more than 75,000 clones, with less than 80% as singletons. The starting material was peripheral blood, obtained from a patient treated with radiotherapy plus ipilimumab. This chain joins TRBV9 and TRBJ2-7; 7 bases fit TRBD2. The receptor was derived from a human donor with non-small cell lung cancer that progressed on radiotherapy plus ipilimumab. The CDR3 region has the DNA TGTGCCAGCAGCGTACGCGCTAGCGGAGCCTACGAGCAGTACTTC. Its translation is CASSVRASGAYEQYF.